The 11 T cell receptor beta chains below come from one sample, sequenced in a study of blood T cell repertoires in COVID-19. TCRdb's table, derived via immunoSEQ multiplex PCR, lists solely in-frame clones and lacks some. The sample carries about 42,000 clones, about 82% recorded once. Sequences were obtained from peripheral blood. Receptors were obtained from a man aged 65-85 years with acute or convalescent COVID-19.

This clone was seen a single time. The chain carries TRBV9 and TRBJ1-2; D may be TRBD1 (6 bases). Germline V gene lookup returns CDR1 SGDLS and CDR2 YYNGEE. V lost 3 bases and J 8 bases, leaving 20 bases between the germline ends. This CDR3 spans 15 amino acids. As DNA, the CDR3 is TGTGCCAGCAGCGCGAAATTGACAGGCCGTTCGGGCTACACCTTC. Translation: CASSAKLTGRSGYTF.

The rearrangement uses TRBV7-3 and TRBJ1-1; 8 bases align to TRBD1. With V trimmed by 4 bases and J by 3 bases, 1 base remained unmatched. Germline CDR1 and CDR2: SGHTA and FQGTGA. The CDR3 is 13 amino acids. The CDR3, as DNA: TGTGCCAGCAGCTCGGACAGGGACACTGAAGCTTTCTTT. Its translation: CASSSDRDTEAFF.

This clone was detected once. Within the sample, other DNA sequences also encode this same CDR3. This chain joins TRBV18 and TRBJ1-5; D might be TRBD1 (5 bases). The CDR3 loop spans 14 amino acids. Germline V gene sequence: CDR1 KGHSH, CDR2 LQKENI. The V end lost 3 bases, the J end lost 7 bases, and 13 bases lay between the germline ends. In DNA, the CDR3 is TGTGCCAGCTCACCGGGTGGGGGGAACCAGCCCCAGCATTTT. This translates into CASSPGGGNQPQHF.

This chain uses TRBV30 with TRBJ2-4, with D hard to call. The germline V gene has CDR1 GTSNPN and CDR2 SVGIG (reference sequence). The V end lost 7 bases, the J end lost 0 bases, and 13 bases lay between the germline ends. The CDR3 loop spans 14 amino acids. CDR3 region: CASSPAVAKNIQYF. The CDR3 nucleotides are TGTGCCTCAAGCCCGGCGGTAGCCAAAAACATTCAGTACTTC.

V is TRBV2 and J is TRBJ1-3; D may be TRBD1 (5 bases). The CDR3 sequence is 16 residues long. Germline V gene data show CDR1 as SNHLY and CDR2 as FYNNEI. The ends were cut back, 1 base at V and 2 bases at J, with 12 bases in the middle. CDR3 loop: CASSEGGAMAGNTIYF. DNA for the CDR3: TGTGCCAGCAGTGAAGGCGGGGCAATGGCTGGAAACACCATATATTTT.

J is TRBJ1-2 and V is TRBV12-3 or TRBV12-4; maybe TRBD1 (5 bases). V was pared by 7 bases and J by 7 bases, with 13 bases between. The CDR3 runs 12 residues. CDR3 residues: CASTREGSGYTF. CDR3 nucleotide sequence: TGTGCCAGCACCCGGGAGGGGTCTGGCTACACCTTC.

This sequence joins TRBV18 and TRBJ1-4; perhaps TRBD1 as D (5 bases). Germline loops: CDR1 KGHSH, CDR2 LQKENI. Trimming removed 0 bases at V and 7 bases at J, with 12 bases between. This CDR3 comprises 15 residues. CDR3 bases: TGTGCCAGCTCACCACCGGGGGGAGAGGGTGAAAAACTGTTTTTT. Its protein is CASSPPGGEGEKLFF.

The chain uses TRBV6-5 and TRBJ1-1, with 9 positions matching TRBD1. V was pared by 2 bases and J by 1 base, with 2 bases of the junction left unmatched. The CDR3 spans 15 residues. Looked up from germline, CDR1 is MNHEY and CDR2 is SVGAGI. CDR3 DNA: TGTGCCAGCAGTTACGCGACAGGGGGGAACACTGAAGCTTTCTTT. It translates to CASSYATGGNTEAFF.

The chain combines TRBV7-2 with TRBJ1-3; 7 nucleotides align to TRBD1. J was trimmed by 0 bases and V by 8 bases; bases with no gene match: 4. The CDR3 has 14 amino acids. The germline V gene encodes CDR1 SGHTA and CDR2 FQGNSA. The CDR3: CASVGDSSGNTIYF. For the CDR3, the DNA is TGTGCCAGCGTAGGGGACAGCTCTGGAAACACCATATATTTT.

This rearrangement joins TRBV7-2 to TRBJ1-1; tentatively, D is TRBD1 (6 bases). Germline loops: CDR1 SGHTA, CDR2 FQGNSA. CDR3 length: 17 amino acids. The V and J ends lost 8 bases and 1 base respectively, with 23 bases between them. DNA for the CDR3: TGTGCCAGCCTCCCTCCTAAACAGGGATTTAAGAACACTGAAGCTTTCTTT. Residues: CASLPPKQGFKNTEAFF.

The CDR3 loop is CASSPTRDSNYGYTF. For the CDR3, the DNA is TGTGCCAGCTCACCAACTCGGGACTCTAACTATGGCTACACCTTC. V usage is TRBV18 and J usage is TRBJ1-2, with D maybe TRBD1 (5 bases). Germline CDR1 is KGHSH and CDR2 is LQKENI. This CDR3 region has 15 residues. Between the trimmed V and J ends, which lost 2 bases and 0 bases, there was a span of 10 bases.